The next 2 T cell receptor beta chains were all read from a single sample in a study of blood T cells in healthy people across ages. The authors ran a second PCR of about 6 to 11 cycles using a sample-barcoded 5' primer and a J-beta primer mix. TCRdb redid the calling of the 5' RACE reads with MiXCR, one entry per CDR3 protein. Here the sample spans around 1.5 million distinct CDR3 sequences, roughly 59% being singletons. The specimen was blood. Source of these receptors: a man aged 18 to 30 in good health.

The chain carries TRBV20-1 and TRBJ2-3, with no clear D. V was shortened by 5 bases and J by 6 bases, with 9 bases between the two germline ends. The CDR3 runs 11 residues. CDR1 DFQATT and CDR2 SNEGSKA come from the germline V gene (reference sequence). CDR3 region: CSAPRRDTQYF. CDR3 DNA: TGCAGTGCTCCGAGACGCGATACGCAGTATTTT.

The chain uses TRBV7-8 and TRBJ2-3; 7 bases are a match to TRBD2. The CDR3 runs to 20 residues. The germline V gene has CDR1 SGHVS and CDR2 FQNEAQ. V was pared by 4 bases and J by 1 base, with 20 bases of the junction left unmatched. CDR3 amino acids: CASSSVGVGRGRWGTDTQYF. The CDR3 DNA follows: TGTGCCAGCAGCTCTGTGGGGGTTGGGCGCGGGAGATGGGGCACAGATACGCAGTATTTT.